Shown below are 31 T cell receptor beta chains from a single sample sequenced in a study of blood T cell repertoires in COVID-19. The table came from immunoSEQ multiplex PCR; TCRdb's copy has only in-frame clones and leaves some out. Counted here are about 70,000 clones, around 86% occurring once; the ten biggest clones make up approximately 29%. Source material: peripheral blood. The receptors originated from a woman aged 80 or over with active or convalescent COVID-19.

The rearrangement joins TRBV25-1 to TRBJ2-1; D call uncertain. Trimming cost V 5 bases and J 6 bases, with 5 bases left between them. CDR1 and CDR2 from the germline V gene are MGHDK and SYGVNS. CDR3 length equals 11 residues. Written as DNA, the CDR3 is TGTGCCAGCAGTCTCCTCAATGAGCAGTTCTTC. Amino acid sequence: CASSLLNEQFF. Drawing the rest from reference TRBV25-1 and TRBJ2-1, the complete variable domain is EADIYQTPRYLVIGTGKKITLECSQTMGHDKMYWYQQDPGMELHLIHYSYGVNSTEKGDLSSESTVSRIRTEHFPLTLESARPSHTSQYLCASSLLNEQFFGPGTRLTVL.

The chain joins TRBV9 to TRBJ1-2; tentative D call: TRBD1 (6 bases). Germline V lookup: CDR1 SGDLS, CDR2 YYNGEE. This CDR3 has 13 amino acids. Trimming shortened V by 0 bases and J by 7 bases, and 10 bases separated the two germline ends. The CDR3 is CASSVGQGLGYTF. The CDR3 DNA reads as TGTGCCAGCAGCGTAGGGCAGGGGCTTGGCTACACCTTC.

V usage is TRBV11-2 and J usage is TRBJ1-1; D may be TRBD1 (6 bases). The CDR3 sequence is 12 residues long. The V gene lost 1 base and the J gene lost 7 bases, with 7 bases spanning the gap. Germline loops: CDR1 SGHAT, CDR2 FQNNGV. CDR3 sequence (DNA): TGTGCCAGCAGCTTAGGACAGGATGAAGCTTTCTTT. Residues: CASSLGQDEAFF.

The rearrangement uses TRBV29-1 and TRBJ1-2; unclear D gene. CDR1 is SQVTM and CDR2 is ANQGSEA in the germline V gene. The CDR3 is 12 residues long. With 3 bases removed from V and 4 bases from J, the gap between germline ends came to 9 bases. The CDR3: CSVDRLLYGYTF. The CDR3, as DNA: TGCAGCGTTGACCGACTACTCTATGGCTACACCTTC.

The CDR3 here is CASSVGGGVGETQYF. The CDR3, as DNA: TGTGCCAGCAGCGTAGGAGGCGGGGTGGGAGAGACCCAGTACTTC. This rearrangement joins TRBV9 to TRBJ2-5; TRBD2 might be the D (6 bases). The germline CDR1 and CDR2 sequences are SGDLS and YYNGEE. The CDR3 loop spans 15 amino acids. Trimming shortened V by 0 bases and J by 4 bases, and 13 bases separated the two germline ends.

This clone was seen only a few times. The genes are TRBV5-1 and TRBJ1-2; possibly TRBD1 for D (5 bases). Germline assignment: CDR1 SGHRS and CDR2 YFSETQ. This CDR3 region has 15 residues. V was shortened by 0 bases and J by 7 bases, with 16 bases between the two germline ends. The CDR3: CASSLDPAGSGGYTF. The CDR3 nucleotides read TGCGCCAGCAGCTTGGATCCGGCAGGGTCGGGTGGCTACACCTTC. Supplemented by reference TRBV5-1 and TRBJ1-2, the full variable domain reads KAGVTQTPRYLIKTRGQQVTLSCSPISGHRSVSWYQQTPGQGLQFLFEYFSETQRNKGNFPGRFSGRQFSNSRSEMNVSTLELGDSALYLCASSLDPAGSGGYTFGSGTRLTVV.

Here the CDR3 reads CASSQRGSGFGPRFIVGAFF. The CDR3 DNA is TGCGCCAGCAGCCAAAGGGGTAGCGGTTTTGGCCCAAGGTTCATCGTCGGCGCTTTCTTT. The chain recombines TRBV4-1 with TRBJ1-1; possibly TRBD1 for D (5 bases). The ends were cut back, 2 bases at V and 11 bases at J, with 36 bases in the middle. Per the germline V gene, CDR1 is MGHRA and CDR2 is YSYEKL. CDR3 length: 20 amino acids.

The chain uses TRBV5-1 and TRBJ1-5; D is perhaps TRBD1 (6 bases). The CDR3 length is 14 residues. The germline V gene has CDR1 SGHRS and CDR2 YFSETQ. Between the trimmed V and J ends, which lost 4 bases and 5 bases, there was a span of 13 bases. CDR3 DNA sequence: TGCGCCAGCAGCCCCACAGGGAATTATCAGCCCCAGCATTTT. Protein: CASSPTGNYQPQHF.

This chain uses TRBV19 with TRBJ1-5; D possibly corresponds to TRBD1 (6 bases). This CDR3 region has 14 residues. The germline V gene encodes CDR1 LNHDA and CDR2 SQIVND (reference sequence). The ends were cut back, 3 bases at V and 4 bases at J, with 10 bases in the middle. This CDR3 reads CASSMQGWNQPQHF. Written as DNA, the CDR3 is TGTGCCAGTAGTATGCAGGGGTGGAATCAGCCCCAGCATTTT.

The V call is TRBV7-2, the J call TRBJ2-5; 9 bases are a match to TRBD2. The CDR3 is 17 residues long. J was trimmed by 7 bases and V by 5 bases; bases with no gene match: 17. The germline gives CDR1 SGHTA, CDR2 FQGNSA. In DNA form, the CDR3 reads TGTGCCAGCAGCGTCCGGGACGCCGGGACTAGCCCCCCGACCCAGTACTTC. Translation gives CASSVRDAGTSPPTQYF. The whole variable domain, filled in from reference TRBV7-2 and TRBJ2-5, reads GAGVSQSPSNKVTEKGKDVELRCDPISGHTALYWYRQSLGQGLEFLIYFQGNSAPDKSGLPSDRFSAERTGGSVSTLTIQRTQQEDSAVYLCASSVRDAGTSPPTQYFGPGTRLLVL.

The chain recombines TRBV10-1 with TRBJ2-3; 13 nucleotides align to TRBD2. Looked up from germline, CDR1 is WNHNN and CDR2 is SYGVQD (reference sequence). The CDR3 consists of 16 residues. J gave up 7 bases and V 4 bases, and 8 bases lay outside the gene matches. The CDR3 DNA follows: TGCGCCAGCAGTGCGACTAGCGGGGGGTATTCAAATACGCAGTATTTT. The encoded protein is CASSATSGGYSNTQYF.

V gene TRBV7-8 combines with J gene TRBJ2-3, with TRBD2 as a possible D gene (6 bases). The CDR3 extends over 14 amino acids. CDR1 SGHVS and CDR2 FQNEAQ come from the germline V gene. Trimming took off 8 bases at V and 2 bases at J, with 14 bases between the two ends. The CDR3 DNA follows: TGTGCCAGCCACCCCTGGGGGGACACAGATACGCAGTATTTT. Residues: CASHPWGDTDTQYF.

The rearrangement links TRBV9 to TRBJ2-5; tentative D call: TRBD2 (5 bases). Germline CDR1 and CDR2: SGDLS and YYNGEE. V gave up 0 bases and J gave up 5 bases, with 11 bases separating them. This CDR3 spans 14 amino acids. CDR3 residues: CASSVGSAVETQYF. CDR3 DNA: TGTGCCAGCAGCGTAGGTTCAGCGGTGGAGACCCAGTACTTC.

This chain joins TRBV6-2 or TRBV6-3 and TRBJ2-7; D ambiguous. V was shortened by 6 bases and J by 3 bases, with 12 bases between the two germline ends. The CDR3 has 13 residues. Germline V CDR1 and CDR2: MNHEY, SVGEGT. CDR3 bases: TGTGCCAGCAGCCACTTAAAAAACTACGAGCAGTACTTC. Its translation: CASSHLKNYEQYF.

The V call is TRBV4-3, the J call TRBJ2-7, with D perhaps matching TRBD1 (5 bases). V was cut by 0 bases and J by 5 bases, with 20 bases left in between. Germline values: CDR1 LGHNA, CDR2 YSLEER. This CDR3 comprises 17 residues. The CDR3 DNA follows: TGCGCCAGCAGCCAAGATCTTATCGGGCAGGGCATGGACGAGCAGTACTTC. This translates into CASSQDLIGQGMDEQYF.

The chain links TRBV27 to TRBJ1-4; D is perhaps TRBD1 (6 bases). The V gene lost 5 bases and the J gene lost 8 bases, with 15 bases spanning the gap. The CDR3 sequence is 14 residues long. The germline gives CDR1 MNHEY, CDR2 SMNVEV (reference sequence). The CDR3 region is CASSKTGSGEKLFF. In DNA form, the CDR3 reads TGTGCCAGCAGTAAGACAGGTTCTGGGGAAAAACTGTTTTTT.

V and J are TRBV5-1 and TRBJ2-3, with 8 bases identical to TRBD2. This CDR3 comprises 17 residues. V dropped 3 bases and J dropped 2; count of bases not matched to a gene: 11. Per the germline V gene, CDR1 is SGHRS and CDR2 is YFSETQ. The DNA for the CDR3 is TGCGCCAGCAGCTCCGGCACACTAGCGGTTCACACAGATACGCAGTATTTT. Amino acids: CASSSGTLAVHTDTQYF.

This rearrangement joins TRBV2 to TRBJ1-4; 8 nucleotides match TRBD1. With V trimmed by 3 bases and J by 2 bases, 5 bases remained unmatched. The CDR3 runs to 16 residues. Germline V CDR1 and CDR2: SNHLY, FYNNEI. CDR3 bases: TGTGCCAGCAGTGAGGACAGGGTTAGGACTAATGAAAAACTGTTTTTT. This gives the protein CASSEDRVRTNEKLFF.

The J gene is TRBJ1-5, the V gene TRBV7-2; D is undetermined. Germline V gives CDR1 SGHTA, CDR2 FQGNSA. The CDR3 is 13 residues long. Between the trimmed V and J ends, which lost 5 bases and 7 bases, there was a span of 12 bases. This chain's CDR3 is CASSERVMQPQHF. CDR3 bases: TGTGCCAGCAGCGAAAGAGTTATGCAGCCCCAGCATTTT.

The chain has TRBV7-9 and TRBJ1-4, with TRBD1 as a possible D gene (6 bases). Per the germline V gene, CDR1 is SEHNR and CDR2 is FQNEAQ (reference sequence). The V end lost 5 bases, the J end lost 5 bases, and 15 bases lay between the germline ends. This CDR3 has 15 amino acids. The CDR3 sequence is CASSPEGGTNEKLFF. DNA of the CDR3: TGTGCCAGCAGCCCCGAGGGGGGGACCAATGAAAAACTGTTTTTT.

The chain combines TRBV5-1 with TRBJ1-2; D is perhaps TRBD1 (6 bases). This CDR3 spans 15 amino acids. Deletions cut 1 base from V and 0 bases from J, with 10 bases between. Germline CDR1 SGHRS, CDR2 YFSETQ. This CDR3 reads CASSLLTGTNYGYTF. The CDR3 DNA follows: TGCGCCAGCAGCTTGCTAACAGGGACTAACTATGGCTACACCTTC.

This chain uses TRBV2 with TRBJ2-3, with 8 bases identical to TRBD2. This CDR3 is built from 15 residues. The V and J ends lost 4 bases and 2 bases, in that order; junction bases with no gene match: 5. Germline assignment: CDR1 SNHLY and CDR2 FYNNEI. This chain's CDR3 is CASSAWRGATDTQYF. As DNA, the CDR3 is TGTGCCAGCAGTGCTTGGCGGGGGGCCACAGATACGCAGTATTTT.

The chain links TRBV6-5 to TRBJ2-4; tentative D call: TRBD2 (6 bases). Germline assignment: CDR1 MNHEY and CDR2 SVGAGI. V was pared by 8 bases and J by 3 bases, with 8 bases between. The CDR3 runs 12 residues. CDR3 protein: CASGEVKNIQYF. The CDR3 DNA reads TGTGCCAGCGGGGAGGTCAAAAACATTCAGTACTTC.

The chain employs TRBV5-1 and TRBJ1-2, with D unclear. Germline CDR1 reads SGHRS; CDR2 reads YFSETQ. This CDR3 has 14 amino acids. Deletions cut 0 bases from V and 2 bases from J, with 8 bases between. This CDR3 is CASSLGQPNYGYTF. The CDR3 region has the DNA TGCGCCAGCAGCTTGGGGCAACCGAACTATGGCTACACCTTC.

This chain joins TRBV19 and TRBJ1-5; 11 bases fit TRBD1. This CDR3 comprises 15 residues. With 7 bases clipped from V and 5 bases from J, the junction kept 7 bases outside the gene matches. Germline V gene data show CDR1 as LNHDA and CDR2 as SQIVND (reference sequence). The DNA for the CDR3 is TGTGCCAGTACGGGACAGGGGGTGGGGGATCAGCCCCAGCATTTT. Protein sequence: CASTGQGVGDQPQHF.

This chain links TRBV9 with TRBJ1-1; D may be TRBD1 (5 bases). The CDR3 length is 17 residues. V lost 3 bases and J lost 1, with 19 bases in between. The V gene's germline CDR1 is SGDLS and CDR2 YYNGEE. DNA for the CDR3: TGTGCCAGCAGCGCGGGGGAGGGGTATGGAGAGAACACTGAAGCTTTCTTT. Protein: CASSAGEGYGENTEAFF.

The chain is built from TRBV7-9 and TRBJ1-2, with TRBD1 as a possible D gene (6 bases). This CDR3 region has 14 residues. V lost 5 bases and J 7 bases, leaving 17 bases between the germline ends. The V gene's germline CDR1 is SEHNR and CDR2 FQNEAQ (reference sequence). The CDR3 region is CASSQRTGTIGYTF. The CDR3 DNA is TGTGCCAGCAGCCAGAGAACCGGGACAATTGGCTACACCTTC. The entire variable domain, with the rest obtained from reference TRBV7-9 and TRBJ1-2, is as follows: DTGVSQNPRHKITKRGQNVTFRCDPISEHNRLYWYRQTLGQGPEFLTYFQNEAQLEKSRLLSDRFSAERPKGSFSTLEIQRTEQGDSAMYLCASSQRTGTIGYTFGSGTRLTVV.

The rearrangement joins TRBV7-8 to TRBJ2-1, with 11 bases identical to TRBD2. CDR1 SGHVS and CDR2 FQNEAQ come from the germline V gene. The CDR3 contains 15 residues. V was pared by 3 bases and J by 7 bases, with 5 bases of the junction left unmatched. The CDR3 DNA is TGTGCCAGCAGCTTGACTAGCGGGGAGAGTAATGAGCAGTTCTTC. Protein: CASSLTSGESNEQFF.

This clone was seen once. Here the CDR3 reads CASSQTGGETQYF. The CDR3, as DNA: TGTGCCAGCAGCCAGACAGGGGGCGAGACCCAGTACTTC. The V call is TRBV7-2, the J call TRBJ2-5; 10 bases line up with TRBD1. CDR1 and CDR2 from the germline V gene are SGHTA and FQGNSA. CDR3 length: 13 residues. V shed 5 bases and J 5 bases; nucleotides not matched to a gene: 2.

V gene TRBV5-1 combines with J gene TRBJ2-7; 15 bases map to TRBD2. The CDR3 covers 16 residues. V shed 4 bases and J 4 bases; nucleotides not matched to a gene: 6. Germline V gene lookup returns CDR1 SGHRS and CDR2 YFSETQ. CDR3 amino acids: CASSPGTSGGSYEQYF. CDR3 coding DNA: TGCGCCAGCAGCCCCGGGACTAGCGGGGGGTCATACGAGCAGTACTTC.

V and J are TRBV6-6 and TRBJ2-3, with 9 nucleotides matching TRBD1. V lost 5 bases and J lost 5; bases outside the gene matches: 8. The length of the CDR3 is 15 residues. Per the germline V gene, CDR1 is MNHNY and CDR2 is SVGAGI (reference sequence). For the CDR3, the DNA is TGTGCCAGCAGTACCCGGGACAGGGAGGTAGATACGCAGTATTTT. This codes for CASSTRDREVDTQYF.